The source of this T cell receptor (beta chain) is a study of human T cells and chemical hapten exposure. Germline CDR1 MGHDK, CDR2 SYGVNS. V lost 4 bases, J lost 3 bases, and 10 bases lay in between. The CDR3 covers 14 residues. The library tagged each cDNA molecule with unique molecular identifiers. TCRdb independently ran MiXCR on the RACE reads; one entry per CDR3 protein. The sample contains some 74,000 distinct CDR3 sequences, about 15% of which appear only once. Time point in this sample: pre-sensitization, week 0. Treatment here: therapeutic diphenylcyclopropenone sensitization with weekly scalp DPC.

The chain recombines TRBV25-1 with TRBJ2-1; D unclear. This receptor was obtained from a woman aged 50 to 60 with alopecia areata. Some clones in this sample may be carry-over from other donors' samples. The sequences come from whole blood, collected in connection with sensitization to the hapten diphenylcyclopropenone (DPC). The CDR3: CASSARLDYNEQFF. Here the CDR3 DNA reads TGTGCCAGCAGTGCACGATTAGACTACAATGAGCAGTTCTTC.